Listed below are T cell receptor beta chains from one sample, sequenced in a study of chemoradiotherapy in HPV16-positive cancers. Using immunoSEQ multiplex PCR, the repertoire was profiled, and TCRdb retains in-frame clones only, with some absent. The sample shows 17,000 or so clones, roughly 91% of them seen only once. The sequenced sample was blood, obtained from a patient who underwent chemoradiotherapy. These receptors came from a human donor with HPV-associated anogenital cancer. CDR3s include the opening cysteine and the closing phenylalanine or tryptophan. The D gene is left open where the match is weak. Only some rows state a clone size, as once, few, many or a class for expanded clones.

j_call: TRBJ1-5
d_call: .
v_call: TRBV7-2
clone_size: .
cdr3_aa: CASSLSGYSNQPQHF
cdr3_nt: TGTGCCAGCAGCTTATCAGGCTATAGCAATCAGCCCCAGCATTTT

j_call: TRBJ1-1
d_call: .
v_call: TRBV5-4
clone_size: .
cdr3_aa: CAMGGMNTEAFF
cdr3_nt: TGTGCCATGGGGGGGATGAACACTGAAGCTTTCTTT

j_call: TRBJ2-1
d_call: TRBD2
v_call: TRBV14
clone_size: .
cdr3_aa: CASSPMGDSGIHNEQFF
cdr3_nt: TGTGCCAGCAGCCCTATGGGGGATAGCGGGATCCACAATGAGCAGTTCTTC

j_call: TRBJ1-2
d_call: .
v_call: TRBV19
clone_size: once
cdr3_aa: CASSIRTDYGYTF
cdr3_nt: TGTGCCAGTAGTATACGGACAGACTATGGCTACACCTTC

j_call: TRBJ1-1
d_call: .
v_call: TRBV6-5
clone_size: .
cdr3_aa: CASSYVSISMNTEAFF
cdr3_nt: TGTGCCAGCAGTTACGTATCCATTTCCATGAACACTGAAGCTTTCTTT

j_call: TRBJ2-3
d_call: TRBD1
v_call: TRBV11-2
clone_size: .
cdr3_aa: CASSPRTGPTDTQYF
cdr3_nt: TGTGCCAGCAGCCCCAGGACAGGGCCCACAGATACGCAGTATTTT

j_call: TRBJ2-7
d_call: .
v_call: TRBV2
clone_size: .
cdr3_aa: CARGADGYSYEQYF
cdr3_nt: TGTGCCAGGGGGGCCGATGGCTATTCATACGAGCAGTACTTC

j_call: TRBJ2-7
d_call: TRBD2
v_call: TRBV5-4
clone_size: .
cdr3_aa: CASSFDGMLAGDEQYF
cdr3_nt: TGTGCCAGCAGTTTCGATGGTATGCTAGCGGGAGACGAGCAGTACTTC

j_call: TRBJ1-1
d_call: TRBD1
v_call: TRBV27
clone_size: .
cdr3_aa: CASSRQGRKTEAFF
cdr3_nt: TGTGCCAGCAGTCGACAGGGGAGGAAAACTGAAGCTTTCTTT

j_call: TRBJ2-3
d_call: TRBD2
v_call: TRBV29-1
clone_size: .
cdr3_aa: CSVRGGTSGSTDTQYF
cdr3_nt: TGCAGCGTCCGAGGTGGGACTAGCGGGAGCACAGATACGCAGTATTTT

j_call: TRBJ1-2
d_call: .
v_call: TRBV6-1
clone_size: .
cdr3_aa: CASSDGLGGYTF
cdr3_nt: TGTGCCAGCAGTGATGGACTGGGTGGCTACACCTTC